Listed here is a single T cell receptor (beta chain). Its specificity is unknown. Two oligonucleotides, mixed equimolar, formed the beta constant-region primer covering TRBC1 and TRBC2. Ligated cDNA was amplified by four rounds of PCR with nested alpha and beta constant-region primers and SP2. TCRdb called the UMI-ligation and nested PCR reads again in MiXCR, with one record for every CDR3 protein. The sample yields under 150,000 distinct CDR3 sequences, under 25% seen once. The data derive from a study of naive and memory T cell subsets. CMV status came from CD4+ T cell IFNgamma after overnight CMV lysate stimulation of fresh PBMCs. Cells stained for CD3, CD4, CD8, CD45RA and CD27 were sorted into four subsets. Study findings and constraints: Possibly reflecting memory cells re-expressing CD45RA, a few larger clonotypes occurred in naive repertoires, especially CD8. There was no ground truth to check naive and memory subset results. From naive to CM, EM and EMRA, diversity decreased and Gini increased.

Germline-derived CDR1 and CDR2 are MGHRA and YSYEKL. The CDR3 runs to 16 residues. J was trimmed by 5 bases and V by 1 base; bases with no gene match: 5. The chain is built from TRBV4-1 and TRBJ2-2; TRBD2 agrees at 9 bases. The source is a human donor in good health. The specimen was naive CD8+ T cells from blood. CDR3 in amino acids: CASSQASGMYTGELFF. The CDR3 DNA sequence: TGCGCCAGCAGCCAAGCTAGCGGGATGTATACCGGGGAGCTGTTTTTT.